These 13 T cell receptor beta chains share one sample of origin, sequenced in a study of CD8 T cells in Susac syndrome. Random hexamers were used to reverse transcribe roughly 0.5 to 1 ug of RNA. A single record per CDR3 protein comes from TCRdb applying MiXCR to the immunoSEQ multiplex PCR reads. This sample has about 400,000 distinct CDR3 sequences, with about 85% found just once. Sequencing input: CD8+ T cells from PBMCs. The receptor set was obtained from a human donor with multiple sclerosis.

This clonotype has only one observation. V usage is TRBV2 and J usage is TRBJ2-5; 8 positions agree with TRBD2. With 1 base clipped from V and 3 bases from J, the junction kept 4 bases outside the gene matches. The CDR3 length is 15 residues. Germline V gene sequence: CDR1 SNHLY, CDR2 FYNNEI. The CDR3 nucleotides read TGTGCCAGCAGTGAAGTAGATAGCGGGAAAGAGACCCAGTACTTC. Translated: CASSEVDSGKETQYF.

The V gene is TRBV4-1, the J gene TRBJ1-2; TRBD1 is a possible D gene (5 bases). Germline V gene lookup returns CDR1 MGHRA and CDR2 YSYEKL. V lost 1 base, J lost 8 bases, and 26 bases lay in between. This CDR3 has 18 amino acids. The CDR3 bases are TGCGCCAGCAGCCAAGCGCTGGGGCAGGGACTCCGTCGCGAAGGCTACACCTTC. Amino acids: CASSQALGQGLRREGYTF.

The gene calls are TRBV6-5 and TRBJ2-1; TRBD2 matches 11 bases. CDR1 and CDR2 (germline): MNHEY, SVGAGI. J gave up 6 bases and V 2 bases, and 12 bases lay outside the gene matches. The CDR3 is 18 residues long. CDR3 nucleotide sequence: TGTGCCAGCAGTTACCGCATCCCCGGGACTAGCGGTCTCAATGAGCAGTTCTTC. This gives the protein CASSYRIPGTSGLNEQFF.

The chain has TRBV28 and TRBJ2-5; 7 bases are shared with TRBD2. In germline, CDR1 is MDHEN, CDR2 SYDVKM. V lost 8 bases, J lost 4 bases, and 22 bases stayed unmatched. The CDR3 runs to 18 residues. CDR3 protein: CASQAVVSREYGAETQYF. CDR3 coding DNA: TGTGCCAGCCAGGCGGTCGTGTCGCGGGAGTACGGGGCAGAGACCCAGTACTTC.

V gene TRBV4-1 combines with J gene TRBJ1-2, with TRBD1 identical over 10 bases. With V trimmed by 3 bases and J by 5 bases, 9 bases remained unmatched. Looked up from germline, CDR1 is MGHRA and CDR2 is YSYEKL. The CDR3 spans 16 residues. The CDR3 DNA reads as TGCGCCAGCAGCCAGCCCAGGTCGGGACAGGGGTATGGCTACACCTTC. It encodes CASSQPRSGQGYGYTF.

The rearrangement uses TRBV6-1 and TRBJ2-7; D is uncertain. V shed 6 bases and J shed 2 bases, with 11 bases lying between them. Per germline, CDR1 MNHNS and CDR2 SASEGT. CDR3 length: 13 residues. The CDR3 region is CASRTGPTYEQYF. The CDR3 DNA reads TGTGCCAGCAGAACCGGGCCAACCTACGAGCAGTACTTC.

V is TRBV29-1 and J is TRBJ1-1; no clear D gene. CDR1 and CDR2 (germline): SQVTM, ANQGSEA. This CDR3 is built from 15 residues. Trimming pared 0 bases from V and 1 base from J, leaving 12 bases between. This chain's CDR3 is CSVEDLMAENTEAFF. Here the CDR3 DNA reads TGCAGCGTTGAAGATTTGATGGCAGAGAACACTGAAGCTTTCTTT.

The genes are TRBV29-1 and TRBJ1-2; D remains ambiguous. CDR3 size: 13 residues. V lost 1 base and J 4 bases, leaving 10 bases between the germline ends. Per the germline V gene, CDR1 is SQVTM and CDR2 is ANQGSEA. DNA of the CDR3: TGCAGCGTTGAAGGGGCGCCCACCTATGGCTACACCTTC. Its translation: CSVEGAPTYGYTF.

V usage is TRBV24-1 and J usage is TRBJ2-3, with no clear D. V was shortened by 4 bases and J by 4 bases, with 29 bases between the two germline ends. CDR1 is KGHDR and CDR2 is SFDVKD in the germline V gene. This CDR3 has 20 residues. CDR3 protein: CATSDPLGSSSFIDPDTQYF. CDR3 sequence (DNA): TGTGCCACCAGTGACCCCCTGGGCAGCTCTTCCTTCATAGACCCAGATACGCAGTATTTT.

This CDR3 reads CASRRSGQGWGEAFF. As DNA, the CDR3 is TGTGCCAGCAGACGGTCGGGACAGGGTTGGGGTGAAGCTTTCTTT. The gene calls are TRBV6-4 and TRBJ1-1, with 9 positions matching TRBD1. Trimming removed 6 bases from V and 7 bases from J; junction bases left unmatched: 12. The CDR3 has 15 residues. The germline CDR1 and CDR2 sequences are MRHNA and SNTAGT.

CDR3 sequence (DNA): TGTGCCAGCAGCTTCTTCAAGGACAGCCAAAACACCGGGGAGCTGTTTTTT. It is translated as CASSFFKDSQNTGELFF. The rearrangement uses TRBV2 and TRBJ2-2; D possibly corresponds to TRBD1 (6 bases). This CDR3 has 17 amino acids. CDR1 is SNHLY and CDR2 is FYNNEI in the germline V gene. With 6 bases removed from V and 2 bases from J, the gap between germline ends came to 19 bases.

The V and J genes are TRBV4-2 and TRBJ2-5; 12 bases fit TRBD2. Per germline, CDR1 LGHNA and CDR2 YNFKEQ. With V trimmed by 0 bases and J by 4 bases, 12 bases remained unmatched. This CDR3 is 19 amino acids long. CDR3 sequence reads: CASSQDPPPTSGGRETQYF. CDR3 DNA: TGTGCCAGCAGCCAAGATCCCCCGCCGACTAGCGGGGGACGAGAGACCCAGTACTTC.

This clonotype was found once. The chain links TRBV5-1 to TRBJ2-5, with unresolved D. The germline V gene has CDR1 SGHRS and CDR2 YFSETQ. V dropped 0 bases and J dropped 0 bases, with 9 bases sitting between them. The CDR3 totals 15 residues. CDR3 sequence: CASSLVASYQETQYF. The CDR3 coding sequence is TGCGCCAGCAGCTTGGTTGCATCGTACCAAGAGACCCAGTACTTC.